The clone carrying this T cell receptor beta chain showed up many times. Its antigen remains unidentified. V dropped 1 base and J dropped 4 bases, with 13 bases sitting between them. The CDR3 has 15 residues. Germline CDR1 is LGHDT and CDR2 is YNNKEL (reference sequence). Among ophthalmopathy patients, the Clinical Activity Score reached at least 3, the NOSPECS grade reached at least 4, and duration remained under 3 months. Diagnoses used clinical symptoms, serum thyroxine and TRAb, thyroid ultrasound and orbital computed tomography. This sample stems from a study of T cells in Graves' hyperthyroidism and ophthalmopathy. The wider study: Prior to any treatment, at the point of initial diagnosis, peripheral blood was collected.

Findings of the study overall: In the blood, most expanded thyroid clonotypes above 0.001 appeared as well.

RNA transcripts provided the source from which TCR beta CDR3 regions were amplified. The HTBI primer set was used in a first-round RT-PCR of the TCR CDR3. TCRdb re-called the multiplex PCR reads through MiXCR, storing one row per CDR3 protein. The sample records about 590,000 distinct CDR3 sequences, approximately 15% being singletons. The sequence was obtained from a woman aged 18-29 years with Graves' ophthalmopathy. The source material was blood. The V and J genes are TRBV3-1 and TRBJ1-1; D is possibly TRBD1 (5 bases). The CDR3 DNA sequence: TGTGCCAGCAGCCAAGTTGAGGGGTTCGGCACTGAAGCTTTCTTT. Its protein is CASSQVEGFGTEAFF.